A selection of T cell receptor beta chains follows, all from one sample in a study of vaccination and CD4 T cells after COVID-19. What these receptors recognize is not known. One entry per CDR3 protein results from TCRdb running MiXCR on the PCR reads. The data contain over 15,000 distinct CDR3 sequences, approximately 50% of them seen just once; the ten biggest clones take up about 32%. Sequencing was performed on cultured CD4+ T cells from blood, taken after SARS-CoV-2 vaccination. The receptors were gathered from a human donor with COVID-19. Both conserved end residues are part of each CDR3. D genes are given only for firm matches. Clone size is stated in some rows and not others, as once, few, many or a class when expanded.

d_call clone_size j_call v_call cdr3_nt cdr3_aa
TRBD2 . TRBJ2-5 TRBV7-2 TGTGCCAGCAGCTTAGCCGGGGTGCTAGCGGGGTTCCAAGAGACCCAGTACTTC CASSLAGVLAGFQETQYF
. few TRBJ1-1 TRBV5-1 TGCGCCAGCAGCTGGGGGAACACTGAAGCTTTCTTT CASSWGNTEAFF
. few TRBJ1-2 TRBV6-1 TGTGCCAGCAGTGTCGGACAAACTAACTATGGCTACACCTTC CASSVGQTNYGYTF
TRBD1 . TRBJ2-7 TRBV7-2 TGTGCCAGCAGCTTGGCACTACAGGGGTACGAGCAGTACTTC CASSLALQGYEQYF
TRBD2 . TRBJ2-3 TRBV29-1 TGCAGCGCCGCCGGTACTAGCGGGGGGAGCACAGATACGCAGTATTTT CSAAGTSGGSTDTQYF
. . TRBJ2-1 TRBV19 TGTGCCAGTAGTATAATGGCCCGACTCCGCTACAATGAGCAGTTCTTC CASSIMARLRYNEQFF
. . TRBJ1-2 TRBV10-1 TGCGCCAGCAGTGAGTGGCAGGGGAAAGGCTACACCTTC CASSEWQGKGYTF
TRBD2 . TRBJ2-3 TRBV7-2 TGTGCCAGTACTGCGGGGGGAACCCTAGGAACGCAGTATTTT CASTAGGTLGTQYF
. . TRBJ1-5 TRBV20-1 TGCAGTGGTGTGCAGTCCAATCAGCCCCAGCATTTT CSGVQSNQPQHF
TRBD2 few TRBJ2-3 TRBV7-3 TGTGCCAGCAGCCCGGGACTAGGCACAGATACGCAGTATTTT CASSPGLGTDTQYF
. . TRBJ2-1 TRBV5-4 TGTGCCAGCAGCGCTCCCATGGCTGGATACAATGAGCAGTTCTTC CASSAPMAGYNEQFF
TRBD1 . TRBJ1-2 TRBV20-1 TGCAGTGCCCTCTCTGACAGGGACTATGGCTACACCTTC CSALSDRDYGYTF
. few TRBJ1-2 TRBV7-8 TGTGCCAGCAGCTTAGGTCTGGGGGATGGCTACACCTTC CASSLGLGDGYTF
. . TRBJ1-5 TRBV6-2/TRBV6-3 TGTGCCAGCAGTGGACAGAGCAATCAGCCCCAGCATTTT CASSGQSNQPQHF
. . TRBJ1-1 TRBV11-3 TGTGCCAGCAGCCCGGGGACACGGGGAGGAAACACTGAAGCTTTCTTT CASSPGTRGGNTEAFF
. . TRBJ1-4 TRBV27 TGTGCCAGCAGTTTCCAGCTTGCAACTAATGAAAAACTGTTTTTT CASSFQLATNEKLFF
. . TRBJ1-3 TRBV6-5 TGTGCCAGCAGTTACTCCTTGGACAGTCGGGGAAACACCATATATTTT CASSYSLDSRGNTIYF
. . TRBJ1-1 TRBV20-1 TGCAGTGCTAGTGGGGGCAGGGGAGAGGACTTT CSASGGRGEDF
. . TRBJ2-2 TRBV7-3 TGTGCCAGCAGCTTAAGTGCCACCGGGGAGCTGTTTTTT CASSLSATGELFF
. once TRBJ2-6 TRBV7-2 TGTGCCAGCAGCTTTGCCTGGGGGAAGGGCGCTGGGGCCAACGTCCTGACTTTC CASSFAWGKGAGANVLTF
. . TRBJ1-1 TRBV4-1 TGCGCCAGCAGCTCCCCTAGGGGGGCAGAGGGGAACACTGAAGCTTTCTTT CASSSPRGAEGNTEAFF
. few TRBJ2-7 TRBV6-5 TGTGCCAGCAGTTACAAGGGAAATTACGAGCAGTACTTC CASSYKGNYEQYF
TRBD2 . TRBJ2-7 TRBV7-8 TGTGCCAGCAGCTTATTAGGGCGGGGGGGTTACGAGCAGTACTTC CASSLLGRGGYEQYF
TRBD1 . TRBJ1-3 TRBV10-3 TGTGCCATCAGTGCACAGGGGGCTGGTGGAAACACCATATATTTT CAISAQGAGGNTIYF
. . TRBJ1-2 TRBV9 TGTGCCAGCAGCACGACAGCTAACTATGGCTACACCTTC CASSTTANYGYTF
. . TRBJ1-2 TRBV11-2 TGTGCCAGCAGCTTAGCGGCGACTGGCTACACCTTC CASSLAATGYTF
. . TRBJ2-7 TRBV11-3 TGTGCCAGCAGCCTACAGGGTTACGAGCAGTACTTC CASSLQGYEQYF
. . TRBJ1-5 TRBV28 TGTGCCAGCAGCCCGTACCTATCGATGCAGCCCCAGCATTTT CASSPYLSMQPQHF
TRBD2 . TRBJ2-3 TRBV5-1 TGCCCCAGCAGCGCCGGGACTAGCGCTAGCACAGATACGCAGTATTTT CPSSAGTSASTDTQYF
. few TRBJ2-7 TRBV11-2 TGTGCCAGCAGCTCAGCGAGACGGAACACCAGAAAGAGCTCCTACGAGCAGTACTTC CASSSARRNTRKSSYEQYF
. . TRBJ1-6 TRBV12-3/TRBV12-4 TGTGCCAGCAGTTTCGGGGGCGCTTCTAATTCACCCCTCCACTTT CASSFGGASNSPLHF
TRBD2 . TRBJ2-3 TRBV7-2 TGTGCCAGCAGCCCAGATACGGGGGGTATTACAGATACGCAGTATTTT CASSPDTGGITDTQYF
. hyperexpanded TRBJ2-3 TRBV6-6 TGTGCCAGCAGTTACTCAACCGCTTGGTGGGGGACGCAGTATTTT CASSYSTAWWGTQYF
. . TRBJ1-5 TRBV6-5 TGTGCCAGCAGTTACAGAGGGTTTAATCAGCCCCAGCATTTT CASSYRGFNQPQHF
TRBD1 . TRBJ2-7 TRBV11-3 TGTGCCAGCAGTGCTCAGGGGGACGAGCAGTACTTC CASSAQGDEQYF
. once TRBJ2-5 TRBV7-3 TGTGCCAGCAGCCCGACTCGGACGGGGCTGGCAGAGACCCAGTACTTC CASSPTRTGLAETQYF
. . TRBJ1-3 TRBV6-1 TGTGCCAGCATAGAAGTTTCTATCAGCACCATATATTTT CASIEVSISTIYF
. . TRBJ2-2 TRBV27 TGTGCCAGCAGTTATGGGGGGCCGGGGGCCATAAACACCGGGGAGCTGTTTTTT CASSYGGPGAINTGELFF